These 28 T cell receptor beta chains were sequenced from one sample in a study of shared clonotypes between healthy human individuals. Only in-frame clones appear in the TCRdb table, and some are missing; sequencing was by immunoSEQ multiplex PCR. The sample lists some 630,000 clones, 95% to 97% occurring once. Naive CD8 populations comprised CD45RO-negative cells positively selected for CCR7, excluding terminally differentiated effector memory CD45RA+ cells. Sequenced input: naive CD8+ T cells sorted from blood. All receptors derive from a woman between 25 and 40 years old in good health.

The gene calls are TRBV6-5 and TRBJ1-2; D ambiguous. The CDR3 has 13 residues. In germline, CDR1 is MNHEY, CDR2 SVGAGI. Trimming left V 4 bases short and J 4 bases short, with 10 bases between. CDR3 loop: CASSLSETYGYTF. For the CDR3, the DNA is TGTGCCAGCAGTTTAAGTGAAACCTATGGCTACACCTTC.

The gene calls are TRBV9 and TRBJ2-5, with D perhaps TRBD1 (6 bases). Trimming left V 2 bases short and J 1 base short, with 9 bases between. Germline V gene lookup returns CDR1 SGDLS and CDR2 YYNGEE. The CDR3 totals 14 residues. The CDR3 loop reads CASSVEDSQETQYF. CDR3 DNA: TGTGCCAGCAGCGTCGAGGACAGCCAAGAGACCCAGTACTTC. The entire variable domain, with the rest obtained from reference TRBV9 and TRBJ2-5, is as follows: DSGVTQTPKHLITATGQRVTLRCSPRSGDLSVYWYQQSLDQGLQFLIQYYNGEERAKGNILERFSAQQFPDLHSELNLSSLELGDSALYFCASSVEDSQETQYFGPGTRLLVL.

The V and J genes are TRBV28 and TRBJ2-3; no definite D call. The V gene's germline CDR1 is MDHEN and CDR2 SYDVKM. The V end was cut by 6 bases, the J end by 4 bases, with 8 bases between. This CDR3 contains 12 residues. The CDR3 coding sequence is TGTGCCAGCAGCCCTAGGGCAGATACGCAGTATTTT. It is translated as CASSPRADTQYF.

This clone was recorded once. The chain has TRBV6-5 and TRBJ2-1; D possibly corresponds to TRBD1 (6 bases). CDR3 length equals 15 residues. CDR1 is MNHEY, CDR2 SVGAGI, per germline. V lost 5 bases, J lost 5 bases, and 16 bases lay in between. The CDR3 coding sequence is TGTGCCAGCAGTCCCTGGGCAGGGGCCAACAATGAGCAGTTCTTC. As protein: CASSPWAGANNEQFF.

The chain is built from TRBV4-2 and TRBJ2-3; D is uncertain. This CDR3 region has 14 residues. From germline, CDR1 is LGHNA and CDR2 YNFKEQ. Trimming cost V 4 bases and J 4 bases, with 12 bases left between them. For the CDR3, the DNA is TGTGCCAGCAGCCGTCCCCGAGGCGCAGATACGCAGTATTTT. This encodes CASSRPRGADTQYF.

The chain employs TRBV27 and TRBJ2-3; no clear D. Trimming took off 2 bases at V and 2 bases at J, with 8 bases between the two ends. The germline gives CDR1 MNHEY, CDR2 SMNVEV (reference sequence). This CDR3 is built from 14 residues. The CDR3 region has the DNA TGTGCCAGCAGTTTAGACCCCTCCACAGATACGCAGTATTTT. Amino acids: CASSLDPSTDTQYF.

This clone was counted only a few times. The V and J genes are TRBV19 and TRBJ1-1; a possible D gene is TRBD1 (6 bases). The CDR3 has 14 amino acids. Germline V gene lookup returns CDR1 LNHDA and CDR2 SQIVND (reference sequence). V lost 2 bases to trimming and J lost 4 bases, with 11 bases between them. The CDR3 protein is CASSIWGRGTEAFF. The CDR3 DNA follows: TGTGCCAGTAGTATATGGGGCAGGGGCACTGAAGCTTTCTTT.

V gene TRBV4-1 combines with J gene TRBJ2-1; unclear D gene. Germline loops: CDR1 MGHRA, CDR2 YSYEKL. V was pared by 0 bases and J by 10 bases, with 22 bases between. The CDR3 consists of 17 residues. CDR3 protein: CASSQDDGPRSQFEQFF. CDR3 sequence (DNA): TGCGCCAGCAGCCAAGATGATGGGCCCCGATCGCAATTCGAGCAGTTCTTC.

The chain joins TRBV27 to TRBJ1-5, with D possibly matching TRBD1 (6 bases). The CDR3 has 15 residues. V lost 5 bases to trimming and J lost 6 bases, with 17 bases between them. The germline V gene has CDR1 MNHEY and CDR2 SMNVEV (reference sequence). The DNA of the CDR3 is TGTGCCAGCAGTAAGGTACGGGGGCAAGTTCAGCCCCAGCATTTT. As protein: CASSKVRGQVQPQHF.

CDR3 sequence: CASSSPAGLETQYF. In DNA, the CDR3 is TGTGCCAGCAGTTCCCCTGCAGGGTTAGAGACCCAGTACTTC. The rearrangement uses TRBV28 and TRBJ2-5; possibly TRBD1 for D (5 bases). V lost 4 bases and J 4 bases, leaving 13 bases between the germline ends. The V gene's germline CDR1 is MDHEN and CDR2 SYDVKM. CDR3 size: 14 residues.

This chain uses TRBV10-3 with TRBJ2-1; TRBD2 aligns across 9 bases. CDR3 size: 13 residues. Germline CDR1 and CDR2: ENHRY and SYGVKD. V lost 9 bases to trimming and J lost 3 bases; unmatched junction nucleotides: 3. The chain's CDR3 is CAIRREGYNEQFF. CDR3 sequence (DNA): TGTGCCATTCGGCGGGAGGGCTACAATGAGCAGTTCTTC.

V usage is TRBV5-1 and J usage is TRBJ2-1, with a weak D call TRBD1 (6 bases). The CDR3 spans 15 residues. Germline V gene data show CDR1 as SGHRS and CDR2 as YFSETQ. Trimming shortened V by 1 base and J by 4 bases, and 12 bases separated the two germline ends. CDR3 sequence reads: CASSLYTGQYNEQFF. The CDR3 DNA follows: TGCGCCAGCAGCTTGTATACGGGACAATACAATGAGCAGTTCTTC.

The chain recombines TRBV4-1 with TRBJ2-1, with 11 nucleotides matching TRBD2. This CDR3 is 16 amino acids long. Germline CDR1 MGHRA, CDR2 YSYEKL. The V segment lost 4 bases and the J segment 5 bases; nucleotides outside the gene matches: 7. This CDR3 is CASSLNPTSGNNEQFF. As DNA, the CDR3 is TGCGCCAGCAGCCTAAACCCGACTAGCGGGAACAATGAGCAGTTCTTC.

J is TRBJ1-2 and V is TRBV25-1, with D possibly matching TRBD1 (5 bases). This CDR3 region has 13 residues. Germline CDR1 reads MGHDK; CDR2 reads SYGVNS. V lost 3 bases, J lost 6 bases, and 11 bases lay in between. The CDR3 region is CASSEAGWNGYTF. As DNA, the CDR3 is TGTGCCAGCAGTGAGGCAGGGTGGAATGGCTACACCTTC.

The V and J genes are TRBV2 and TRBJ1-5, with 7 bases identical to TRBD1. There are 16 residues in the CDR3. V dropped 4 bases and J dropped 2; count of bases not matched to a gene: 8. The germline gives CDR1 SNHLY, CDR2 FYNNEI. CDR3 in DNA: TGTGCCAGCAGTGGGCCCGACAGGGTTGGCAATCAGCCCCAGCATTTT. It specifies CASSGPDRVGNQPQHF.

This chain links TRBV29-1 with TRBJ2-2, with 9 bases lining up with TRBD2. V lost 6 bases, J lost 6 bases, and 8 bases stayed unmatched. CDR1 and CDR2 (germline): SQVTM, ANQGSEA. This CDR3 contains 14 residues. The CDR3 here is CSVAGGRASGELFF. CDR3 nucleotides: TGCAGCGTAGCGGGAGGCCGCGCTTCCGGGGAGCTGTTTTTT.

The chain joins TRBV19 to TRBJ1-1; D not certain. This CDR3 is 10 amino acids long. Trimming took off 10 bases at V and 9 bases at J, with 12 bases between the two ends. Per the germline V gene, CDR1 is LNHDA and CDR2 is SQIVND (reference sequence). The CDR3 sequence: CATSTLKAFF. CDR3 bases: TGTGCCACCAGTACCCTCAAAGCTTTCTTT.

CDR3 sequence (DNA): TGCGCCAGCAGTGGCCAGCCCCTGGGTGACGAGCAGTACTTC. Its protein product is CASSGQPLGDEQYF. This rearrangement joins TRBV10-1 to TRBJ2-7; D is unclear. Germline V CDR1 and CDR2: WNHNN, SYGVQD (reference sequence). There are 14 residues in the CDR3. Trimming took 4 bases from V and 5 from J, leaving 15 bases between them.

The gene calls are TRBV4-1 and TRBJ2-1; a possible D gene is TRBD2 (6 bases). V dropped 4 bases and J dropped 8 bases, with 15 bases sitting between them. The CDR3 runs to 14 residues. Germline assignment: CDR1 MGHRA and CDR2 YSYEKL. CDR3 amino acids: CASSRLTSVHEQFF. In DNA form, the CDR3 reads TGCGCCAGCAGCCGACTGACTAGTGTCCATGAGCAGTTCTTC.

The chain has TRBV6-1 and TRBJ2-1, with 14 bases that match TRBD2. The V gene end was trimmed by 4 bases and the J gene end by 4 bases; junction bases not matched to a gene: 6. The CDR3 runs to 17 residues. The V gene's germline CDR1 is MNHNS and CDR2 SASEGT. CDR3 residues: CASSAGTSGRNYNEQFF. The CDR3 DNA follows: TGTGCCAGCAGTGCTGGGACTAGCGGGAGAAATTACAATGAGCAGTTCTTC.

The chain links TRBV27 to TRBJ2-1, with 7 bases lining up with TRBD2. This CDR3 comprises 15 residues. CDR1 is MNHEY and CDR2 is SMNVEV in the germline V gene (reference sequence). V trimming: 3 bases; J trimming: 10 bases; junction bases outside the gene matches: 12. CDR3 amino acids: CASSFGWEGPREQFF. For the CDR3, the DNA is TGTGCCAGCAGTTTTGGGTGGGAGGGCCCACGGGAGCAGTTCTTC.

The V and J genes are TRBV7-2 and TRBJ1-2, with 10 positions matching TRBD1. Per the germline V gene, CDR1 is SGHTA and CDR2 is FQGNSA. J was trimmed by 5 bases and V by 5 bases; bases with no gene match: 5. The CDR3 has 14 amino acids. CDR3 DNA sequence: TGTGCCAGCAGCAGCGGGACAGGGGCATATGGCTACACCTTC. Its protein product is CASSSGTGAYGYTF.

The rearrangement joins TRBV5-1 to TRBJ1-3; D gene ambiguous. Trimming took off 0 bases at V and 0 bases at J, with 7 bases between the two ends. The CDR3 sequence is 15 residues long. Germline CDR1 reads SGHRS; CDR2 reads YFSETQ. The CDR3 DNA sequence: TGCGCCAGCAGCTTGGCCGCGAGCTCTGGAAACACCATATATTTT. It yields the protein CASSLAASSGNTIYF.

The rearrangement uses TRBV28 and TRBJ2-1; 8 positions match TRBD1. Trimming removed 5 bases from V and 10 bases from J; junction bases left unmatched: 7. The CDR3 consists of 13 residues. CDR1 is MDHEN, CDR2 SYDVKM, per germline. CDR3 in DNA: TGTGCCAGCAGTCTTCGACAGGGGTACGAGCAGTTCTTC. Translating gives CASSLRQGYEQFF.

A word on this clone: This may stem from a read error, because a much larger clone lies one nucleotide away. This chain uses TRBV9 with TRBJ1-1; D is possibly TRBD1 (6 bases). The CDR3 runs 13 residues. The V gene's germline CDR1 is SGDLS and CDR2 YYNGEE. With 4 bases removed from V and 4 bases from J, the gap between germline ends came to 11 bases. In DNA, the CDR3 is TGTGCCAGCAGCCTAGGGGGGGGCACTGAAGCTTTCTTT. Amino acid sequence: CASSLGGGTEAFF.

The rearrangement uses TRBV5-1 and TRBJ1-1, with D possibly matching TRBD1 (5 bases). The CDR3 sequence is 15 residues long. V was shortened by 0 bases and J by 0 bases, with 9 bases between the two germline ends. CDR1 is SGHRS and CDR2 is YFSETQ in the germline V gene. DNA for the CDR3: TGCGCCAGCAGCTTGGGACAGCCCATGAACACTGAAGCTTTCTTT. Its translation is CASSLGQPMNTEAFF. Together with reference TRBV5-1 and TRBJ1-1, the CDR3 gives the full variable domain: KAGVTQTPRYLIKTRGQQVTLSCSPISGHRSVSWYQQTPGQGLQFLFEYFSETQRNKGNFPGRFSGRQFSNSRSEMNVSTLELGDSALYLCASSLGQPMNTEAFFGQGTRLTVV.

Here the CDR3 DNA reads TGTGCCAGCAGCTTCCTTGGAGGCCGATTAGAGCAGTTCTTC. Its protein is CASSFLGGRLEQFF. The chain carries TRBV5-4 and TRBJ2-1; possible D gene TRBD2, 5 bases. CDR1 is SGHNT, CDR2 YYREEE, per germline (reference sequence). V was cut by 2 bases and J by 10 bases, with 16 bases left in between. CDR3 length equals 14 residues.

J is TRBJ2-7 and V is TRBV6-1; 10 bases map to TRBD2. CDR3 length: 14 residues. Germline V gene lookup returns CDR1 MNHNS and CDR2 SASEGT. J gave up 3 bases and V 6 bases, and 5 bases lay outside the gene matches. The CDR3 reads CASSPGTSDYEQYF. The CDR3 bases are TGTGCCAGCAGCCCCGGGACTAGCGACTACGAGCAGTACTTC.